One T cell receptor beta chain is described in this entry. The data derive from a study of identical twins. Germline assignment: CDR1 SGHRS and CDR2 YFSETQ. Trimming cost V 3 bases and J 6 bases, with 7 bases left between them. This CDR3 has 12 residues. TCRdb used MiXCR to reprocess the 5' RACE reads, holding one entry per CDR3 protein. The sample yields some 730,000 distinct CDR3 sequences, about 20% seen once. Another study also made use of these data, one on T cells expressing NK-cell markers. That publication notes: Eight donors were sequenced, seven testing HCMV-seropositive and one testing seronegative. These clonotypes, the leaders elsewhere, also led the CD3+CD56-NKG2C+ fraction in four donors. Specificity for HCMV among expanded NKG2C+ T cell clones was not established.

This clonotype originated in a woman between 18 and 29 years old in good health. This chain joins TRBV5-1 and TRBJ2-1, with D unclear. Sequenced input: PBMCs. CDR3 loop: CASSYWSNEQFF. Written as DNA, the CDR3 is TGCGCCAGCAGCTATTGGAGCAATGAGCAGTTCTTC.